The entry below gives a single T cell receptor beta chain sequence along with its context. Its antigen is unidentified. Clones were read by immunoSEQ multiplex PCR, and TCRdb kept only the in-frame ones, dropping some. The sample lists about 5,500 clones; 78% were seen once. The sample comes from a study of chemoradiotherapy in HPV16-positive cancers. V was pared by 8 bases and J by 0 bases, with 1 base of the junction left unmatched. CDR1 and CDR2 from the germline V gene are MNHNY and SVGAGI (reference sequence). The CDR3 runs to 13 residues. Study results and caveats: During treatment, candidate HPV-specific clones and E7-related motifs expanded in tumor.

This clonotype was obtained from a human donor with HPV-associated anogenital cancer. V gene TRBV6-6 combines with J gene TRBJ2-1; 7 bases are a match to TRBD2. This material was acquired from a patient who underwent chemoradiotherapy. The CDR3 DNA reads TGTGCCAGCGGGGGGGGCTCCTACAATGAGCAGTTCTTC. It yields the protein CASGGGSYNEQFF.